A single count supports the clone carrying this T cell receptor (beta chain). Its antigen is currently unknown. This sample was taken from a study of OX40 agonist ivuxolimab in advanced cancers. Study details: Patients assigned to dose escalation were diagnosed with hepatocellular carcinoma, melanoma, renal cell or head and neck cancer. Findings and caveats of the study: At 0.1 to 3.0 mg/kg, CD4+ and CD8+ blood T cells expanded clonally by week 6.

The CDR3 length is 16 residues. Between the trimmed V and J ends, which lost 5 bases and 4 bases, there was a span of 17 bases. Germline V gene lookup returns CDR1 SGHVS and CDR2 FQNEAQ. TCRdb keeps only in-frame clones here, not all; method: immunoSEQ multiplex PCR. This sample has roughly 70,000 clones; roughly 87% occur once, and the top ten carry more than 0.45%. The origin of this receptor is an adult with an advanced solid tumor such as melanoma, head and neck, liver or kidney cancer. The rearrangement links TRBV7-8 to TRBJ1-4; TRBD1 might be the D (6 bases). The source was CD4+ or CD8+ T cells sorted from blood, collected in a trial of the OX40 agonist ivuxolimab. The CDR3: CASSARRDTLNEKLFF. The CDR3 nucleotides read TGTGCCAGCAGCGCACGCCGGGACACCCTTAATGAAAAACTGTTTTTT.